This T cell receptor beta chain was identified in a study of blood T cell repertoires in COVID-19. At the level of the study: There were acute and convalescent COVID-19 samples, and they came from the United States, Italy and Spain. Sources were T cells, B-cell-depleted T cells, or PBMCs; the material itself was cDNA or gDNA.

Per the original data handling: Amplifying reference gene primers gave estimates of nucleated cell counts. TCRdb's copy holds only in-frame clones and misses some; the assay was immunoSEQ multiplex PCR. For V, J and clone size, that table is used; D and trimming come from the DNA. Counted here are some 240,000 clones, about 91% occurring once; the ten biggest clones make up 3.5% to 5%. This CDR3 is built from 14 residues. CDR1 is LNHDA, CDR2 SQIVND, per germline (reference sequence). V shed 5 bases, J shed 6 bases, and the junction held 5 bases outside the gene matches. Sequencing was carried out using peripheral blood. The receptor was derived from a woman in her thirties or forties who had recovered from COVID-19. The chain is built from TRBV19 and TRBJ2-2, with TRBD1 matching over 8 bases. CDR3 DNA: TGTGCCAGTAGTTCCCGACAGGGGCCCGGGGAGCTGTTTTTT. Residues: CASSSRQGPGELFF.